One TCR beta chain is described in this entry. This sample stems from a study of CD8 T cells in Susac syndrome. With random hexamers, roughly 0.45 to 1 ug RNA was reverse transcribed. TCRdb reprocessed the immunoSEQ multiplex PCR reads via MiXCR and lists one record per CDR3 protein. The sample lists 95,000 to 150,000 distinct CDR3 sequences; 96% were seen once. Germline V gene sequence: CDR1 DFQATT, CDR2 SNEGSKA (reference sequence). This CDR3 is 16 amino acids long. Trimming pared 1 base from V and 4 bases from J, leaving 17 bases between. The genes are TRBV20-1 and TRBJ2-1, with D possibly TRBD2 on 5 matching bases. The sequence derives from a human donor with Susac syndrome. The sequenced sample consisted of CD4+ T cells from PBMCs. Here the CDR3 reads CSARVSSELRYNEQFF. CDR3 coding DNA: TGCAGTGCTAGAGTTAGTAGCGAGTTGCGGTACAATGAGCAGTTCTTC.